Shown below are 8 T cell receptor beta chains from a single sample sequenced in a study of metastatic and nonmetastatic thyroid tumors (dated by TCRdb to 2020 to 2022). Before undergoing thyroid surgery, none of the patients had been given any kind of treatment. Library preparation employed PCR. Sequencing was performed on an Illumina HiSeq 4000. TCRdb redid the processing of the public reads, applying fastp at Q25 and MiXCR, and retained in-frame beta chains. The sample data list about 23,000 clones, and just over 20% of these were observed just once. 25% to 35% of the sample goes to the ten largest clones. Sequencing was performed on blood. The receptors come from a female donor with papillary thyroid cancer or a benign thyroid nodule (not recorded which). Some clones in this sample may be carry-over from other donors' samples.

This clone showed up just a few times. V is TRBV11-2 and J is TRBJ2-6; maybe TRBD1 (6 bases). V shed 7 bases and J shed 0 bases, with 13 bases lying between them. Germline V CDR1 and CDR2: SGHAT, FQNNGV. The CDR3 runs 16 residues. The chain's CDR3 is CASTRQAVSGANVLTF. CDR3 nucleotides: TGTGCCAGCACCAGACAGGCGGTCTCTGGGGCCAACGTCCTGACTTTC.

This clone appeared many times. The chain recombines TRBV7-9 with TRBJ1-3; D is possibly TRBD1 (6 bases). CDR1 and CDR2 (germline): SEHNR, FQNEAQ (reference sequence). The CDR3 spans 15 residues. V dropped 5 bases and J dropped 7 bases, with 18 bases sitting between them. The DNA for the CDR3 is TGTGCCAGCAGCGTTCAGGGGATGGTTGGGAACACCATATATTTT. It encodes CASSVQGMVGNTIYF. Based on the CDR3 plus reference TRBV7-9 and TRBJ1-3, the full variable domain is DTGVSQNPRHKITKRGQNVTFRCDPISEHNRLYWYRQTLGQGPEFLTYFQNEAQLEKSRLLSDRFSAERPKGSFSTLEIQRTEQGDSAMYLCASSVQGMVGNTIYFGEGSWLTVV.

The chain carries TRBV30 and TRBJ2-7, with 8 nucleotides matching TRBD2. CDR3 size: 13 residues. Germline V gene sequence: CDR1 GTSNPN, CDR2 SVGIG (reference sequence). J was trimmed by 5 bases and V by 2 bases; bases with no gene match: 5. CDR3 loop: CAWSLTSVHEQYF. CDR3 DNA sequence: TGTGCCTGGAGTCTGACTAGCGTCCACGAGCAGTACTTC.

Concerning this clone: The junction shows a germline mismatch at one end, possibly a read error. The rearrangement links TRBV6-5 to TRBJ2-7, with unresolved D. The CDR3 runs to 15 residues. Germline V gives CDR1 MNHEY, CDR2 SVGAGI. CDR3 region: CASSYLQVSIYGQYF. The CDR3 coding sequence is TGTGCCAGCAGTTACTTGCAGGTGTCTATCTACGGGCAGTACTTC.

This clone has just a few counts. V gene TRBV2 combines with J gene TRBJ1-5; TRBD1 matches 7 bases. V dropped 6 bases and J dropped 4; count of bases not matched to a gene: 12. The germline V gene has CDR1 SNHLY and CDR2 FYNNEI. This CDR3 comprises 16 residues. The CDR3 DNA reads TGTGCCAGCAGGCGGAGGGGGCCTTATGGAAATCAGCCCCAGCATTTT. It translates to CASRRRGPYGNQPQHF.

This clone has at least ten counts. The CDR3 bases are TGTGCCAGCAGCTTCAGTCGAGGGTCCGGGGAGCTGTTTTTT. This codes for CASSFSRGSGELFF. The V call is TRBV11-3, the J call TRBJ2-2; D may be TRBD2 (5 bases). The germline V gene has CDR1 SGHNT and CDR2 YENEEA. Trimming took off 3 bases at V and 6 bases at J, with 11 bases between the two ends. The CDR3 covers 14 residues.

This clone was observed a handful of times. A much larger clone lies a single base off, so this may be a read error. The CDR3 DNA sequence: TGTGCCAGTAGCATGGGACTAGCTCACACCGGGGAGCTGTTTTTT. It yields the protein CASSMGLAHTGELFF. V gene TRBV19 combines with J gene TRBJ2-2, with TRBD2 matching over 9 bases. Germline V gives CDR1 LNHDA, CDR2 SQIVND (reference sequence). This CDR3 region has 15 residues. V shed 6 bases and J 3 bases; nucleotides not matched to a gene: 5.

This clone was seen many times. The chain carries TRBV11-2 and TRBJ2-7, with no clear D. V was clipped by 6 bases and J by 13 bases, with 22 bases between them. Germline lookup yields CDR1 SGHAT and CDR2 FQNNGV. The CDR3 runs 13 residues. The CDR3, as DNA: TGTGCCAGCAGGATAATCGGCAGACAACAACCTTACTTC. Encoded protein: CASRIIGRQQPYF.